The clone carrying this TCR beta chain has a single count. Its antigen is unknown. Time point given: cycle 4 day 1 (C4D1), after about 6 weeks of nivolumab. Autologous stem cell transplantation was followed by relapse in every patient, and brentuximab vedotin exposure varied. This specimen comes from a study of PD-1 blockade in classical Hodgkin lymphoma. Germline lookup yields CDR1 SQVTM and CDR2 ANQGSEA. The CDR3 is 14 amino acids. J was trimmed by 3 bases and V by 5 bases; bases with no gene match: 7. Study-wide results and limits: No one has yet defined what causes the repertoire differences, which may be disease activity or prior therapy.

Sequencing used immunoSEQ multiplex PCR; TCRdb keeps in-frame clones, though not all of them. The sample records around 100,000 clones, about nine tenths being singletons. This chain connects TRBV29-1 to TRBJ1-3; 7 positions match TRBD1. The sample here was peripheral blood mononuclear cells (PBMCs), taken before the fourth cycle of nivolumab. The receptor was isolated from a human donor with classical Hodgkin lymphoma. CDR3 in DNA: TGCAGCGTTTCCTCATCAGGGGGTGGAAACACCATATATTTT. This gives the protein CSVSSSGGGNTIYF.